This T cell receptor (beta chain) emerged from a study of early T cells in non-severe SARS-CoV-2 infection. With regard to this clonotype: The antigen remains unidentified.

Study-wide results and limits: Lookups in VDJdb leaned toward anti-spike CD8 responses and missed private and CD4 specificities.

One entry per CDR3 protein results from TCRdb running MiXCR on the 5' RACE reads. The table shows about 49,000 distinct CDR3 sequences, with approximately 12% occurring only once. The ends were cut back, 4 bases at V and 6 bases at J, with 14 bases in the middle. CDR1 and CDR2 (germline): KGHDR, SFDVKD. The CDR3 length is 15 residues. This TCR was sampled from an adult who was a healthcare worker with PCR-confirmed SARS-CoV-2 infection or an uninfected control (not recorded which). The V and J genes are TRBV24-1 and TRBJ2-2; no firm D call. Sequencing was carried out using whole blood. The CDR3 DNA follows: TGTGCCACCAGTGAACACCTAGGAGTCTCCGGGGAGCTGTTTTTT. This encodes CATSEHLGVSGELFF.